Presented here are 7 T cell receptor beta chains from one specimen sequenced in a study of early T cells in non-severe SARS-CoV-2 infection. TCRdb re-derived calls from the 5' RACE reads in MiXCR, one entry per CDR3 protein. The data contain some 81,000 distinct CDR3 sequences, 8.5% to 10% of them singletons. Sequenced input: whole blood. Every receptor here comes from an adult who was a healthcare worker with PCR-confirmed SARS-CoV-2 infection or an uninfected control (not recorded which).

This clonotype was picked up a small number of times. The rearrangement uses TRBV6-2 or TRBV6-3 and TRBJ2-7; 10 nucleotides align to TRBD1. Trimming cost V 6 bases and J 2 bases; bases outside gene matches: 4. Per the germline V gene, CDR1 is MNHEY and CDR2 is SVGEGT. There are 14 residues in the CDR3. Written as DNA, the CDR3 is TGTGCCAGCAGAAGGGACAGGGGCCCCTACGAGCAGTACTTC. Translation gives CASRRDRGPYEQYF.

This clonotype occurred many times. The chain links TRBV5-1 to TRBJ2-7; the D gene is possibly TRBD2 (6 bases). This CDR3 comprises 13 residues. Germline V gene sequence: CDR1 SGHRS, CDR2 YFSETQ. V shed 4 bases and J shed 5 bases, with 13 bases lying between them. The CDR3 reads CASSLGGSHEQYF. The CDR3, as DNA: TGCGCCAGCAGCCTGGGAGGCTCTCACGAGCAGTACTTC.

The V and J genes are TRBV18 and TRBJ1-6; a possible D gene is TRBD1 (5 bases). Germline V gene lookup returns CDR1 KGHSH and CDR2 LQKENI. This CDR3 has 16 amino acids. Trimming stripped 6 bases from V and 7 bases from J, with 19 bases between. The CDR3 sequence: CASSLQGGLTNSPLHF. For the CDR3, the DNA is TGTGCCAGCTCCCTCCAGGGTGGTCTAACAAATTCACCCCTCCACTTT.

The chain carries TRBV7-2 and TRBJ2-7, with unresolved D. This CDR3 is 13 amino acids long. Trimming removed 2 bases from V and 2 bases from J, with 7 bases in between. Looked up from germline, CDR1 is SGHTA and CDR2 is FQGNSA. CDR3 nucleotides: TGTGCCAGCAGCTTAAACGGACCCTACGAGCAGTACTTC. Translating it yields CASSLNGPYEQYF.

This clonotype showed up many times. This chain links TRBV2 with TRBJ1-1; D not resolved. V was trimmed by 6 bases and J by 0 bases, leaving 14 bases between them. From germline, CDR1 is SNHLY and CDR2 FYNNEI. This CDR3 has 15 residues. CDR3 sequence reads: CASSRVLQLNTEAFF. The CDR3 bases are TGTGCCAGCAGCCGGGTCCTTCAATTGAACACTGAAGCTTTCTTT.

This clonotype was picked up many times. The rearrangement uses TRBV7-9 and TRBJ2-2, with 12 bases identical to TRBD2. The CDR3 is 16 amino acids. CDR1 is SEHNR and CDR2 is FQNEAQ in the germline V gene (reference sequence). V lost 4 bases, J lost 6 bases, and 6 bases stayed unmatched. Here the CDR3 DNA reads TGTGCCAGCAGCTACCTAGCGGGAGGGCCGTCCGGGGAGCTGTTTTTT. Protein product: CASSYLAGGPSGELFF.

This clonotype was seen repeatedly, ten times or more. The gene calls are TRBV20-1 and TRBJ2-1; 7 bases align to TRBD2. The CDR3 contains 15 residues. In germline, CDR1 is DFQATT, CDR2 SNEGSKA (reference sequence). V trimming: 8 bases; J trimming: 4 bases; junction bases outside the gene matches: 14. The CDR3 spells CSTDPPGRSYNEQFF. The CDR3 DNA is TGCAGTACCGACCCTCCCGGGAGGAGTTACAATGAGCAGTTCTTC.